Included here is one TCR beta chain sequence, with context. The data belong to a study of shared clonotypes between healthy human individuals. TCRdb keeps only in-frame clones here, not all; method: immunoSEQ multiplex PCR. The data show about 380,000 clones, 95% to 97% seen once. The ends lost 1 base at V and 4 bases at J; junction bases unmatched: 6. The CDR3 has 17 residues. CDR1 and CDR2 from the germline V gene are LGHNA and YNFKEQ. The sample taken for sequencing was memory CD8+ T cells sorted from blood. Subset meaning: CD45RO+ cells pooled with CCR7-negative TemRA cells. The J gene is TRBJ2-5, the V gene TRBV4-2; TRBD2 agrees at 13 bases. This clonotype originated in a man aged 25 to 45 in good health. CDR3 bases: TGTGCCAGCAGCCAAGTACCGGGACTAGCGGGATTAGAGACCCAGTACTTC. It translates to CASSQVPGLAGLETQYF.